Sequencing of this TCR beta chain was carried out in a study of blood T cell repertoires in COVID-19. CDR3 length: 14 residues. Per the germline V gene, CDR1 is MDHEN and CDR2 is SYDVKM. V was pared by 2 bases and J by 2 bases, with 9 bases between. Original processing notes: Nucleated cell number was recorded as an estimate derived from reference gene primer amplification. Clones were read by immunoSEQ multiplex PCR, and TCRdb kept only the in-frame ones, dropping some. V and J calls and clone size are given by that table; D and trimming were obtained from the DNA. Of approximately 52,000 clones listed, 85% to 90% were seen once; the top ten hold approximately 4.9%.

The rearrangement joins TRBV28 to TRBJ1-2; D not certain. This clonotype was sampled from a man aged 55 to 70 with active COVID-19. Sequenced material: peripheral blood. The CDR3 loop is CASSLALDNYGYTF. CDR3 nucleotides: TGTGCCAGCAGTTTAGCCCTAGACAACTATGGCTACACCTTC.